This T cell receptor beta chain was retrieved from a study of T-cell reconstitution after alpha-beta-depleted transplantation in children. For TCRbeta, the library was prepared with unique molecular identifiers. TCRdb analysed the PCR reads with MiXCR anew, one entry per CDR3 protein. The table lists a few hundred thousand distinct CDR3 sequences, about a tenth of them singletons. In this sample, this clonotype turned up a few times. CDR3 length: 16 residues. The germline V and J ends were trimmed by 0 bases and 0 bases, with 12 bases remaining between them. Germline CDR1 and CDR2: MNHEY and SVGAGI. The source material was PBMCs from the stem cell graft donor, sampled from the stem cell graft. The chain uses TRBV6-5 and TRBJ2-7; D ambiguous. This receptor was taken from a human donor who donated a stem cell graft to a child with acute lymphoblastic leukemia. Here the CDR3 reads CASSYSIQAISYEQYF. In nucleotides, the CDR3 is TGTGCCAGCAGTTACTCGATTCAAGCTATCTCCTACGAGCAGTACTTC.